This TCR beta chain was captured by sequencing in a study of blood T cell repertoires in COVID-19 (TCRdb year 2020). About the study as a whole: The collaborator samples originated in the United States, Italy and Spain and spanned the acute and convalescent phases of COVID-19. The prospective study material was composed of cDNA or gDNA derived from T cells, B-cell-depleted T cells, or PBMCs. Subjects who had been exposed to COVID-19, were actively infected with it, or had recovered from it provided the deeply sampled blood TCRbeta repertoires that made up the dataset. A freely available public database, intended as a resource for researchers studying the immune response to SARS-CoV-2, is where the repertoires were released. The samples were drawn from the first 160 participants of the ongoing ImmuneRACE study and from some 1,300 subjects provided by 6 global collaborators. Nearly every sample came with metadata listing a de-identified subject ID, COVID-19 status, age in years and sex. Where available, HLA class I and class II types were obtained from metadata supplied by the sample provider rather than from assay-based typing.

With regard to this clone: Its target antigen remains unknown. Per-base quality was not reported, and no clone a single base away is much larger than it.

Results and caveats for the whole study, not just this receptor: How much clinical and demographic metadata was included differed by source and by participant, and the metadata was provided uncurated.

TCRbeta CDR3 regions were amplified from genomic DNA using the immunoSEQ Assay, a bias-controlled multiplex PCR. In the paper's pipeline: Within the assay, amplification of reference gene primers was used to estimate how many nucleated cells each sample contained. Sequence reads were collapsed and filtered to measure the absolute abundance of every unique TCRbeta CDR3 rearrangement. For each sample, productive Simpson clonality was calculated as the square root of Simpson's diversity index over productive rearrangements. Drawn from immuneACCESS, this table holds only the in-frame rearrangements with V and J called that TCRdb kept. Clones are partly lost; checked studies trace under half to an unresolved V gene and leave the rest unexplained. Clone size and V and J calls were adopted from that table, with D and trimming inferred from the DNA. This sample comprises around 200,000 clones, 85% of them detected only once. Over 15% of the sample is in the top ten clones.

V was cut back by 1 base and J by 5 bases, leaving a gap of 12 bases between them. The CDR3 spans 15 residues, from the cysteine through the phenylalanine. Here the CDR3 DNA is all that survives: 45 bases in frame from base 1. The germline V gene encodes CDR1 SGHRS and CDR2 YFSETQ. In Seattle, one collaborating source enrolled patients while the infection was active and tracked those patients longitudinally over the course of disease. Whole blood was collected in K2EDTA tubes by collaborating institutions according to the institutions' own protocols. For TCRbeta analysis, collaborators shipped samples in one of three forms: frozen whole blood, isolated PBMCs, or DNA extracted from either of those sample types.

Source material: peripheral blood. This TCR came from a person aged 70 to 85 with COVID-19, enrolled during active disease. The chain employs TRBV5-1 and TRBJ2-2; TRBD2 might be the D gene, on 5 matching bases. The CDR3 region: CASSLSVQRTGELFF. The sequenced DNA is TGCGCCAGCAGCTTGTCAGTGCAGCGGACCGGGGAGCTGTTTTTT.